A single sample gave rise to the 4 T cell receptor beta chains below, sequenced in a study of T-cell memory formation after mild COVID-19. TCRdb re-called the 5' RACE reads with MiXCR, one entry per CDR3 protein. This table has fewer than 450,000 distinct CDR3 sequences, 20% to 25% appearing once. The sample taken for sequencing was PBMCs or a T cell subset sorted from them (not recorded which). The origin of the receptors is an adult woman who had mild COVID-19 (a few samples of this study predate the infection). Cell type and time point are not known.

This clonotype showed up just a few times. CDR3 loop: CASSFRASGNNEQFF. CDR3 sequence (DNA): TGTGCCAGCAGCTTTAGGGCTAGCGGCAACAATGAGCAGTTCTTC. This chain links TRBV7-9 with TRBJ2-1; 7 bases agree with TRBD2. Germline CDR1 and CDR2: SEHNR and FQNEAQ (reference sequence). This CDR3 has 15 residues. V was pared by 3 bases and J by 5 bases, with 7 bases of the junction left unmatched.

The chain recombines TRBV6-5 with TRBJ1-2, with TRBD1 matching over 9 bases. This CDR3 region has 14 residues. The J segment lost 4 bases and the V segment lost 6 bases, leaving 6 bases of the junction unmatched. CDR1 MNHEY and CDR2 SVGAGI come from the germline V gene. The CDR3 spells CASSYDRGSYGYTF. CDR3 sequence (DNA): TGTGCCAGCAGCTATGACAGGGGGTCCTATGGCTACACCTTC.

This clonotype was seen a handful of times. The chain uses TRBV10-3 and TRBJ1-6, with 8 bases lining up with TRBD1. Germline V CDR1 and CDR2: ENHRY, SYGVKD. The ends lost 4 bases at V and 6 bases at J; junction bases unmatched: 2. The CDR3 has 14 residues. The CDR3 sequence: CAISVGTGNSPLHF. In DNA form, the CDR3 reads TGTGCCATCAGTGTGGGGACAGGTAATTCACCCCTCCACTTT.

V gene TRBV6-5 combines with J gene TRBJ2-5; D is unclear. CDR1 and CDR2 from the germline V gene are MNHEY and SVGAGI. V dropped 2 bases and J dropped 1 base, with 5 bases sitting between them. The CDR3 is 13 amino acids. The CDR3 DNA follows: TGTGCCAGCAGTTACACAGTCCAAGAGACCCAGTACTTC. This gives the protein CASSYTVQETQYF.